Below are 13 T cell receptor beta chains sequenced from a single sample in a study of CD8 T cells in ankylosing spondylitis. TCRdb reprocessed the 5' RACE reads with MiXCR, giving one entry per CDR3 protein. Of some 140,000 distinct CDR3 sequences in the sample, 7% to 10% are singletons; the top ten hold approximately 7%. Sequenced material: synovial fluid, either unsorted or a sorted T cell fraction (not recorded which). These receptors were obtained from a male donor with ankylosing spondylitis.

This clonotype occurred a few times. The genes are TRBV20-1 and TRBJ2-3; 10 positions agree with TRBD1. The CDR3 is 17 amino acids. Trimming removed 2 bases from V and 9 bases from J; junction bases left unmatched: 17. Looked up from germline, CDR1 is DFQATT and CDR2 is SNEGSKA (reference sequence). CDR3 nucleotides: TGCAGTGCTAGAAACTTTCTCGGGACAGGGGTCGGATTGACGCAGTATTTT. Protein sequence: CSARNFLGTGVGLTQYF.

A remark on this clonotype: A much larger clone sits a single nucleotide away, making a read error possible. The chain combines TRBV7-8 with TRBJ1-4, with 7 bases matching TRBD1. The CDR3 contains 16 residues. Germline V lookup: CDR1 SGHVS, CDR2 FQNEAQ. The CDR3 DNA is TGTGCCAGCAGCTCCCCAACAGGGGCAACTAGTGAAAAACTGTTTTTT. It encodes CASSSPTGATSEKLFF.

This clonotype was seen repeatedly, ten times or more. The gene calls are TRBV7-9 and TRBJ2-3; 11 nucleotides agree with TRBD2. The V segment lost 8 bases and the J segment 2 bases; nucleotides outside the gene matches: 9. The germline V gene has CDR1 SEHNR and CDR2 FQNEAQ (reference sequence). The CDR3 is made up of 16 amino acids. CDR3 bases: TGTGCCAGCTCCCTCCGACTAGCGGGACCCACAGATACGCAGTATTTT. As protein: CASSLRLAGPTDTQYF.

V and J are TRBV5-1 and TRBJ2-7, with 9 bases lining up with TRBD2. The germline V gene has CDR1 SGHRS and CDR2 YFSETQ. The CDR3 is 13 residues long. Germline trimming cut 3 bases from V and 4 bases from J; bases unmatched to any gene: 2. DNA for the CDR3: TGCGCCAGCAGCTGGAGCGGGGGGTACGAGCAGTACTTC. Translating it yields CASSWSGGYEQYF.

In its sample, this clonotype was seen many times. V and J are TRBV19 and TRBJ2-1; no clear D gene. The CDR3 totals 10 residues. Germline V gene data show CDR1 as LNHDA and CDR2 as SQIVND (reference sequence). The V end was cut by 9 bases, the J end by 10 bases, with 10 bases between. The DNA of the CDR3 is TGTGCCAGCCTGGGTCGAGAGCAGTTCTTC. Amino acids: CASLGREQFF.

This clonotype was counted a few times. The V and J genes are TRBV20-1 and TRBJ1-2; a weak D match, TRBD1 (5 bases). V was shortened by 0 bases and J by 0 bases, with 11 bases between the two germline ends. The CDR3 is 15 amino acids. CDR1 is DFQATT, CDR2 SNEGSKA, per germline (reference sequence). The CDR3 DNA sequence: TGCAGTGCTAGAGACCAGGGTCCGGCTAACTATGGCTACACCTTC. It encodes CSARDQGPANYGYTF.

This clonotype has more than one count but fewer than ten. The V call is TRBV20-1, the J call TRBJ2-5; D is ambiguous. Per germline, CDR1 DFQATT and CDR2 SNEGSKA (reference sequence). V lost 6 bases to trimming and J lost 3 bases, with 20 bases between them. The CDR3 loop spans 15 amino acids. The chain's CDR3 is CSAATGYAPEETQYF. The CDR3 DNA reads TGCAGTGCCGCAACGGGTTACGCCCCAGAAGAGACCCAGTACTTC.

This sequence joins TRBV7-2 and TRBJ2-7; perhaps TRBD1 as D (6 bases). Trimming removed 3 bases from V and 0 bases from J, with 9 bases in between. There are 14 residues in the CDR3. CDR1 SGHTA and CDR2 FQGNSA come from the germline V gene. CDR3 DNA: TGTGCCAGCAGCTTTAGGGACACCTCCTACGAGCAGTACTTC. Amino acid sequence: CASSFRDTSYEQYF. The full variable domain, its missing parts supplied by reference TRBV7-2 and TRBJ2-7, is GAGVSQSPSNKVTEKGKDVELRCDPISGHTALYWYRQSLGQGLEFLIYFQGNSAPDKSGLPSDRFSAERTGGSVSTLTIQRTQQEDSAVYLCASSFRDTSYEQYFGPGTRLTVT.

There are many counts of this clonotype. V is TRBV24-1 and J is TRBJ2-1; D is ambiguous. V was clipped by 3 bases and J by 10 bases, with 6 bases between them. The CDR3 consists of 11 residues. From germline, CDR1 is KGHDR and CDR2 SFDVKD. CDR3 bases: TGTGCCACCAGTGATGCCCGGGAGCAGTTCTTC. As protein: CATSDAREQFF.

The rearrangement joins TRBV20-1 to TRBJ1-1, with D possibly being TRBD1 (6 bases). The germline V and J ends were trimmed by 6 bases and 1 base, with 12 bases remaining between them. The CDR3 covers 13 residues. CDR1 is DFQATT and CDR2 is SNEGSKA in the germline V gene (reference sequence). The CDR3 sequence is CSALGHQNTEAFF. The CDR3 DNA reads TGCAGTGCCTTGGGACACCAGAACACTGAAGCTTTCTTT.

The chain's CDR3 is CSARDYRTDTQYF. CDR3 sequence (DNA): TGCAGTGCTAGAGATTACCGCACAGATACGCAGTATTTT. V and J are TRBV20-1 and TRBJ2-3; D remains ambiguous. The CDR3 loop spans 13 amino acids. CDR1 is DFQATT, CDR2 SNEGSKA, per germline (reference sequence). V dropped 0 bases and J dropped 1 base, with 5 bases sitting between them.

In this sample, this clonotype turned up a few times. The chain links TRBV6-1 to TRBJ2-7; D unclear. With 0 bases removed from V and 4 bases from J, the gap between germline ends came to 10 bases. In germline, CDR1 is MNHNS, CDR2 SASEGT. CDR3 size: 14 residues. In nucleotides, the CDR3 is TGTGCCAGCAGTGAAGCCCGGTGGGGATACGAGCAGTACTTC. This translates into CASSEARWGYEQYF.

By proportion, this clonotype is medium-sized. The chain carries TRBV20-1 and TRBJ1-6; D ambiguous. The CDR3 has 12 amino acids. Trimming took 2 bases from V and 10 from J, leaving 9 bases between them. Germline assignment: CDR1 DFQATT and CDR2 SNEGSKA (reference sequence). The CDR3 reads CSARTVRSPLHF. CDR3 in DNA: TGCAGTGCTAGAACCGTCCGGTCACCCCTCCACTTT.